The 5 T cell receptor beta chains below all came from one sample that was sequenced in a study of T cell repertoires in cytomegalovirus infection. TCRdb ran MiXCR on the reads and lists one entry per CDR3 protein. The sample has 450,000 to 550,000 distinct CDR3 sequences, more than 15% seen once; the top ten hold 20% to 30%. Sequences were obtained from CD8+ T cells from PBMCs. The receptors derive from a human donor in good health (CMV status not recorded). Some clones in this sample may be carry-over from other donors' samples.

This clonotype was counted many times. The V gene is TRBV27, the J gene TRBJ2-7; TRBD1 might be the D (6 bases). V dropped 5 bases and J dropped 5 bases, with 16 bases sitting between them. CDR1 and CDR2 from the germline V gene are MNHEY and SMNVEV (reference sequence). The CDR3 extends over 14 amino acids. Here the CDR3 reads CASSLDRFGNEQYF. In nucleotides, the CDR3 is TGTGCCAGCAGTCTTGACAGGTTCGGGAACGAGCAGTACTTC.

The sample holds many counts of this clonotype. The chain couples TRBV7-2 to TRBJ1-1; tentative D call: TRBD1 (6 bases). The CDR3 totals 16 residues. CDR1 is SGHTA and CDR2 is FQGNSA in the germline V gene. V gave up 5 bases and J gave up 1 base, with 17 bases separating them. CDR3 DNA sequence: TGTGCCAGCAGCCTGCCTCGACAGGACTCGAACACTGAAGCTTTCTTT. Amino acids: CASSLPRQDSNTEAFF.

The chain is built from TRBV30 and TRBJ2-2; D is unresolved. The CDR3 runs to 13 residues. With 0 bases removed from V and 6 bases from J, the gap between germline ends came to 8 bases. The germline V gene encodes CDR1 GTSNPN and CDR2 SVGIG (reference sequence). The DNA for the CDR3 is TGTGCCTGGAGTGTAGGTAATGCCGGGGAGCTGTTTTTT. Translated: CAWSVGNAGELFF.

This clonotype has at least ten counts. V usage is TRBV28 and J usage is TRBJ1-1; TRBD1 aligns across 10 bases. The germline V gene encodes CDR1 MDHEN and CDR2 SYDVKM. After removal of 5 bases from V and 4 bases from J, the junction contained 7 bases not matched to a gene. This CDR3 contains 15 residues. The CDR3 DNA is TGTGCCAGCAGTACCCGACAGGGGGCGAGCACTGAAGCTTTCTTT. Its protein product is CASSTRQGASTEAFF.

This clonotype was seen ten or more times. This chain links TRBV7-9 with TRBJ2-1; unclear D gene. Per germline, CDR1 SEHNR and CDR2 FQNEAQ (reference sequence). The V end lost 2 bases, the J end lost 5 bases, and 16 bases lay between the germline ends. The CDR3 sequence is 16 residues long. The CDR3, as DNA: TGTGCCAGCAGCTTACTACCGACCCCCTCAGACAATGAGCAGTTCTTC. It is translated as CASSLLPTPSDNEQFF.